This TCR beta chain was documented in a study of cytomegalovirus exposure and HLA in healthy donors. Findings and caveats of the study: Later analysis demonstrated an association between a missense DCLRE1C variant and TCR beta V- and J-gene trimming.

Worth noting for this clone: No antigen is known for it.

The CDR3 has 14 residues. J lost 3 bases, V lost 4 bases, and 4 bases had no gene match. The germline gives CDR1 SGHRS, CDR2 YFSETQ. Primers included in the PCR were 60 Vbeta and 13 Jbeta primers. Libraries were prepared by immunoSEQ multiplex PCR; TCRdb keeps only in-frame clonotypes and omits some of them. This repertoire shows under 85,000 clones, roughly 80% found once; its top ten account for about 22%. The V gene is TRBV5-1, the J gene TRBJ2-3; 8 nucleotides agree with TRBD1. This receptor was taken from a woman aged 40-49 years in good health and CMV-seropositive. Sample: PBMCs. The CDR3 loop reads CASSLNRGTDTQYF. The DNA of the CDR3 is TGCGCCAGCAGCCTTAACAGGGGGACAGATACGCAGTATTTT.